The present T cell receptor beta chain was sequenced within a study of cytomegalovirus exposure and HLA in healthy donors. Study-wide points: An analysis done earlier found most TCR beta V segments productive about 87% or about 30% of the time. The study flagged fewer than 200 TCR beta chains as cytomegalovirus-associated.

PCR used 60 Vbeta primers and 13 Jbeta primers. This table comes from immunoSEQ multiplex PCR, and its TCRdb copy is limited to in-frame clones, with some not included. The table includes 85,000 to 110,000 clones, under 85% detected once. Comment on this clone: Its antigen is unidentified.

The sample consisted of PBMCs. This TCR was sampled from a man aged 50-59 years in good health and CMV-seropositive.

CDR3: CASSPLQGMAGTEAFF. CDR3 DNA sequence: TGTGCCAGCTCACCATTGCAGGGCATGGCTGGGACTGAAGCTTTCTTT. The chain uses TRBV18 and TRBJ1-1, with D maybe TRBD1 (5 bases). V lost 2 bases and J 5 bases, leaving 18 bases between the germline ends. CDR1 is KGHSH, CDR2 LQKENI, per germline. CDR3 length: 16 amino acids.